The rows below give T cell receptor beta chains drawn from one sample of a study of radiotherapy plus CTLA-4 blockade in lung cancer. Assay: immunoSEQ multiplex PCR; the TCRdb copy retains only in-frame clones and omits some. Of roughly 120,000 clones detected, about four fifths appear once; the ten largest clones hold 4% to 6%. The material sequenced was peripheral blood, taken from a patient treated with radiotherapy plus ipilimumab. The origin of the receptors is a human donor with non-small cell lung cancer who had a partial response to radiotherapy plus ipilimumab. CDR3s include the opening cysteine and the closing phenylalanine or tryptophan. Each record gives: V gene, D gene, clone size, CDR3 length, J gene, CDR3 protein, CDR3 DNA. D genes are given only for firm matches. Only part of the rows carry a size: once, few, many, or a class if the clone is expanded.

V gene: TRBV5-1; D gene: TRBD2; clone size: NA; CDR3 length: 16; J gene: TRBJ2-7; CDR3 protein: CASSLGTSGVRYEQYF; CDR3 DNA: TGCGCCAGCAGCTTGGGAACTAGCGGGGTACGCTACGAGCAGTACTTC
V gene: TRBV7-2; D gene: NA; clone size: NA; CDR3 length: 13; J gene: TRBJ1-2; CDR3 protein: CASSSNRNYGYTF; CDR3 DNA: TGTGCCAGCAGCTCGAACAGGAACTATGGCTACACCTTC
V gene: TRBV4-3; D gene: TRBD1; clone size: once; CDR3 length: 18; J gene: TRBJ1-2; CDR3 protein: CASSQDLVGTGAFYGYTF; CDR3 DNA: TGCGCCAGCAGCCAAGATCTTGTCGGGACAGGGGCTTTCTATGGCTACACCTTC
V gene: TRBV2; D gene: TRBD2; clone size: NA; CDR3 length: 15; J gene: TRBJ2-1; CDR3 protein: CASSYGLAGVYEQFF; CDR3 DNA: TGTGCCAGCAGTTACGGACTAGCGGGAGTCTATGAGCAGTTCTTC
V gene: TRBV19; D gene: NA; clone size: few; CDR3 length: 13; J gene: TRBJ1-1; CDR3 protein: CASSTPGRGEAFF; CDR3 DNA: TGTGCCAGTAGTACACCCGGGAGAGGTGAAGCTTTCTTT
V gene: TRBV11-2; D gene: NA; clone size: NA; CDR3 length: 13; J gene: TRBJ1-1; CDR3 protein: CASSAQYGTEAFF; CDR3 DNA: TGTGCCAGCAGCGCTCAATACGGCACTGAAGCTTTCTTT
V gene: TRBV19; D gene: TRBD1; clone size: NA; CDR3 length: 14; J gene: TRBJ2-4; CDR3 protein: CASSIETGLAIQYF; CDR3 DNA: TGTGCCAGTAGTATAGAGACAGGGTTGGCCATTCAGTACTTC
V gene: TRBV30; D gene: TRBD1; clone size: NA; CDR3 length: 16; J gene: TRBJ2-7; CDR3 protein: CAWIRDSRQGVNEQYF; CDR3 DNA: TGTGCCTGGATAAGGGACTCCAGACAGGGGGTAAATGAGCAGTACTTC
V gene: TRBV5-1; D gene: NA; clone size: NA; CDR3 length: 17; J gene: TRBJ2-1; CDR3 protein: CASSDHRRLRSYNEQFF; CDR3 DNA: TGCGCCAGCAGCGACCACCGGCGGTTGAGATCCTACAATGAGCAGTTCTTC
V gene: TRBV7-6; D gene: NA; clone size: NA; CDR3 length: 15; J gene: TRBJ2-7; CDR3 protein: CASSSSFGVAYEQYF; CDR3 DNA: TGTGCCAGCAGCTCTAGCTTTGGGGTGGCCTACGAGCAGTACTTC
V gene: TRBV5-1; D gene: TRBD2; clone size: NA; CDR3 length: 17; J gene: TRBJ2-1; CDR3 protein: CASSLAEGLAGPNEQFF; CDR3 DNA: TGCGCCAGCAGCTTGGCGGAGGGACTAGCGGGACCGAATGAGCAGTTCTTC
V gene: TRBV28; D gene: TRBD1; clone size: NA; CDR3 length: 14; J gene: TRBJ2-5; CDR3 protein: CASSSTGGYETQYF; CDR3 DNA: TGTGCCAGCAGTTCGACAGGGGGCTATGAGACCCAGTACTTC
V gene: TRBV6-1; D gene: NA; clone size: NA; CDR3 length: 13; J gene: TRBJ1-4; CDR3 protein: CASRTLPGEKLFF; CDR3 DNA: TGTGCCAGCAGGACTTTGCCCGGGGAAAAACTGTTTTTT
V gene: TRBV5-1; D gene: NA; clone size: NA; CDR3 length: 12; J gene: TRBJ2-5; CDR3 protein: CASRDNQETQYF; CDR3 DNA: TGCGCCAGCAGGGACAACCAAGAGACCCAGTACTTC
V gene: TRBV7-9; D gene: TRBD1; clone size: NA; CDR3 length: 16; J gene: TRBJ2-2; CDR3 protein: CASSSSGGVNTGELFF; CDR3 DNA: TGTGCCAGCAGCTCATCAGGGGGAGTTAACACCGGGGAGCTGTTTTTT
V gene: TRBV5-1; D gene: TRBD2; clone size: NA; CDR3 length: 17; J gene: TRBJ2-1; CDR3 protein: CASSLASGSATYNEQFF; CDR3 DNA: TGCGCCAGCAGCTTGGCTAGCGGGAGTGCCACCTACAATGAGCAGTTCTTC
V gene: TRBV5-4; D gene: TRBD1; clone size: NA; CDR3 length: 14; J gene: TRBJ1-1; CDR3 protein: CASSFDRATSEAFF; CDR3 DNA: TGTGCCAGCAGCTTCGACAGGGCAACCTCTGAAGCTTTCTTT
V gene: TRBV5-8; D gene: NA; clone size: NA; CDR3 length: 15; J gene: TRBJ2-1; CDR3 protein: CASSLGESSYNEQFF; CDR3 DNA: TGTGCCAGCAGCTTGGGGGAGAGCTCCTACAATGAGCAGTTCTTC
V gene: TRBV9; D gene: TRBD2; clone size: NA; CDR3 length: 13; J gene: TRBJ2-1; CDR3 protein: CASSVGTSDEQFF; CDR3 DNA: TGTGCCAGCAGCGTGGGGACTAGTGATGAGCAGTTCTTC
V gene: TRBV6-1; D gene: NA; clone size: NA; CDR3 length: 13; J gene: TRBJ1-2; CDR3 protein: CASKKQTDYGYTF; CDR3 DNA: TGTGCCAGCAAAAAACAGACCGACTATGGCTACACCTTC
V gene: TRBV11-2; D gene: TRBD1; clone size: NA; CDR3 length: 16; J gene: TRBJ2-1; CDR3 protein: CASSLTVDRGYNEQFF; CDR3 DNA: TGTGCCAGCAGCTTGACGGTGGACAGGGGCTACAATGAGCAGTTCTTC
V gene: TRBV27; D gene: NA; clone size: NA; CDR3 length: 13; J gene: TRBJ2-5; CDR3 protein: CASSPGDFETQYF; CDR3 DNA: TGTGCCAGCAGTCCGGGGGACTTTGAGACCCAGTACTTC
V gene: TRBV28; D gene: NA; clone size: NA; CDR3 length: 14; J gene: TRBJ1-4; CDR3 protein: CASRPARANEKLFF; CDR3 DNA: TGTGCCAGCAGGCCGGCGAGGGCTAATGAAAAACTGTTTTTT
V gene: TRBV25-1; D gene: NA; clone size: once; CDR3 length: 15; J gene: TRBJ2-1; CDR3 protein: CASSGRQFPNNEQFF; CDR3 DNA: TGTGCCAGCAGTGGTCGACAGTTCCCTAACAATGAGCAGTTCTTC
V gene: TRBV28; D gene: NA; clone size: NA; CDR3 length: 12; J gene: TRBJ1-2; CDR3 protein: CASSFGQDGYTF; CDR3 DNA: TGTGCCAGCAGTTTTGGGCAGGATGGCTACACCTTC
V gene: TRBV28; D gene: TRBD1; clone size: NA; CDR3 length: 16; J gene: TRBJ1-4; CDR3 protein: CASSFRGGDRARKLFF; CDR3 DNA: TGTGCCAGCAGTTTCAGGGGCGGGGACAGGGCGAGGAAACTGTTTTTT
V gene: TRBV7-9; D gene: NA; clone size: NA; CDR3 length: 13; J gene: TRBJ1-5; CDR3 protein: CASSETGNQPQHF; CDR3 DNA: TGTGCCAGCAGCGAGACGGGAAATCAGCCCCAGCATTTT
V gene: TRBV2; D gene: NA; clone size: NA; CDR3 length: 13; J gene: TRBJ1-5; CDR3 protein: CASSEWGDQPQHF; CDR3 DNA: TGTGCCAGCAGTGAGTGGGGCGATCAGCCCCAGCATTTT
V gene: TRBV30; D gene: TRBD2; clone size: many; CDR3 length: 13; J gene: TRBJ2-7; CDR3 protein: CAWSSGSSDEQYF; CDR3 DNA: TGTGCCTGGAGTAGCGGGAGTAGCGACGAGCAGTACTTC
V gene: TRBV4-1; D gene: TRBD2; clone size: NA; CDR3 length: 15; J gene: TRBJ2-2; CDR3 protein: CASSPLAGGTGELFF; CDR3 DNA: TGCGCCAGCAGCCCATTAGCGGGAGGCACCGGGGAGCTGTTTTTT
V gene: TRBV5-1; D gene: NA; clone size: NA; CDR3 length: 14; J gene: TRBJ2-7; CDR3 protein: CASSLGSSSYEQYF; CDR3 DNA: TGCGCCAGCAGCTTGGGTTCAAGCTCCTACGAGCAGTACTTC